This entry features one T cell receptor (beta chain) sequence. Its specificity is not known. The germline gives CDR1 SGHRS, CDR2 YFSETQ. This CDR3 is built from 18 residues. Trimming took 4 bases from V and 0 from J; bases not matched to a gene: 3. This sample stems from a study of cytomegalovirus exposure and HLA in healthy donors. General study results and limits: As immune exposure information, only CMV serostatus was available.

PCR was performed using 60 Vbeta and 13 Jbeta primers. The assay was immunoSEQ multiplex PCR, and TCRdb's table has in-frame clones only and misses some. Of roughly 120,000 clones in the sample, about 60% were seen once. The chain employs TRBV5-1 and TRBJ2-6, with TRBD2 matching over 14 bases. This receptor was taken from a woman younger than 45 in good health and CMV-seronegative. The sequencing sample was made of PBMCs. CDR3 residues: CASSVGLAGVSGANVLTF. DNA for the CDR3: TGCGCCAGCAGCGTGGGACTAGCGGGAGTCTCTGGGGCCAACGTCCTGACTTTC.